The 22 T cell receptor beta chains given below trace back to one sample, sequenced in a study of identical twins. TCRdb recomputed calls from the 5' RACE reads with MiXCR, one row per CDR3 protein. In the table there are hundreds of thousands of distinct CDR3 sequences, roughly 7% of which are singletons. The same data also went into a second study, on yellow fever vaccine responses in identical twins.

Sequenced material: memory (CD45RO+) T cells sorted from blood. These receptors all stem from a woman aged 18-29 years in good health.

V usage is TRBV5-1 and J usage is TRBJ2-1, with D perhaps TRBD1 (7 bases). CDR1 and CDR2 from the germline V gene are SGHRS and YFSETQ. This CDR3 has 14 amino acids. Trimming stripped 4 bases from V and 7 bases from J, with 15 bases between. The CDR3 here is CASSPGAGGNEQFF. CDR3 bases: TGCGCCAGCAGCCCCGGGGCAGGGGGGAATGAGCAGTTCTTC. The full variable domain, in which reference TRBV5-1 and TRBJ2-1 provide the parts outside the CDR3, is KAGVTQTPRYLIKTRGQQVTLSCSPISGHRSVSWYQQTPGQGLQFLFEYFSETQRNKGNFPGRFSGRQFSNSRSEMNVSTLELGDSALYLCASSPGAGGNEQFFGPGTRLTVL.

The chain couples TRBV6-4 to TRBJ2-2; D may be TRBD2 (5 bases). Germline V gene data show CDR1 as MRHNA and CDR2 as SNTAGT. The germline V and J ends were trimmed by 3 bases and 4 bases, with 12 bases remaining between them. This CDR3 contains 15 residues. Here the CDR3 reads CASSEGSRSTGELFF. The CDR3 nucleotides read TGTGCCAGCAGTGAGGGGAGTAGGAGCACCGGGGAGCTGTTTTTT.

V is TRBV20-1 and J is TRBJ1-1, with a possible D match to TRBD1 (6 bases). The length of the CDR3 is 15 residues. The V gene lost 3 bases and the J gene lost 3 bases, with 17 bases spanning the gap. Germline values: CDR1 DFQATT, CDR2 SNEGSKA (reference sequence). The CDR3 DNA follows: TGCAGTGCTAGGCCCCCCGGGGGGGCGGACACTGAAGCTTTCTTT. This gives the protein CSARPPGGADTEAFF.

This clonotype was counted a few times. V usage is TRBV5-6 and J usage is TRBJ2-5; TRBD2 might be the D (5 bases). This CDR3 has 17 amino acids. Germline V gene lookup returns CDR1 SGHDT and CDR2 YYEEEE. Trimming cost V 3 bases and J 5 bases, with 23 bases left between them. The chain's CDR3 is CASSWDGRGGSKETQYF. The DNA for the CDR3 is TGTGCCAGCAGCTGGGATGGGCGTGGCGGGTCCAAGGAGACCCAGTACTTC.

This clonotype was detected only a few times. The V and J genes are TRBV12-3 or TRBV12-4 and TRBJ2-5, with 7 bases matching TRBD2. This CDR3 is built from 13 residues. V gave up 7 bases and J gave up 5 bases; unmatched junction bases: 7. The CDR3 here is CASTPSGWETQYF. CDR3 coding DNA: TGTGCCAGCACCCCTAGCGGATGGGAGACCCAGTACTTC.

This clonotype was seen more than once but under ten times. J is TRBJ2-6 and V is TRBV6-1; D remains ambiguous. Trimming shortened V by 7 bases and J by 1 base, and 8 bases separated the two germline ends. The germline CDR1 and CDR2 sequences are MNHNS and SASEGT. The CDR3 sequence is 14 residues long. As DNA, the CDR3 is TGTGCCAGCATGGCGGTATCTGGGGCCAACGTCCTGACTTTC. It is translated as CASMAVSGANVLTF.

This clonotype came up a few times. The chain has TRBV27 and TRBJ2-1; 10 nucleotides line up with TRBD1. The J segment lost 9 bases and the V segment lost 0 bases, leaving 8 bases of the junction unmatched. This CDR3 is built from 16 residues. Germline V gene sequence: CDR1 MNHEY, CDR2 SMNVEV (reference sequence). The CDR3 reads CASSLSGQGGRSEQFF. The CDR3 nucleotides are TGTGCCAGCAGTTTATCTGGACAGGGGGGACGGAGTGAGCAGTTCTTC.

This clonotype was found a few times. CDR3 region: CSARGQVGTDTQYF. CDR3 in DNA: TGCAGTGCTAGAGGACAGGTTGGGACAGATACGCAGTATTTT. The rearrangement uses TRBV20-1 and TRBJ2-3; D possibly corresponds to TRBD1 (6 bases). The CDR3 totals 14 residues. Per germline, CDR1 DFQATT and CDR2 SNEGSKA (reference sequence). Trimming stripped 1 base from V and 3 bases from J, with 11 bases between.

This clonotype appeared many times. The CDR3 nucleotides are TGCAGTGCTAGAGAAGCACACTCGAACACTGAAGCTTTCTTT. Amino acid sequence: CSAREAHSNTEAFF. The genes are TRBV20-1 and TRBJ1-1; D not resolved. Per germline, CDR1 DFQATT and CDR2 SNEGSKA (reference sequence). This CDR3 contains 14 residues. Trimming left V 0 bases short and J 1 base short, with 9 bases between.

This clonotype was found many times. The chain employs TRBV10-3 and TRBJ1-2; D not resolved. CDR1 is ENHRY and CDR2 is SYGVKD in the germline V gene. V lost 3 bases and J lost 3, with 5 bases in between. This CDR3 has 12 amino acids. In nucleotides, the CDR3 is TGTGCCATCAGTGATCTCGACTATGGCTACACCTTC. Translated, it gives CAISDLDYGYTF.

This clonotype has a count of ten or more. This chain links TRBV5-1 with TRBJ2-2, with 9 bases aligning to TRBD2. Germline V gene data show CDR1 as SGHRS and CDR2 as YFSETQ. The CDR3 length is 16 residues. Unmatched junction bases numbered 8, after V lost 5 bases and J lost 3 bases. Here the CDR3 reads CASRTGLAGYTGELFF. CDR3 DNA sequence: TGCGCCAGCAGGACCGGGCTAGCGGGATACACCGGGGAGCTGTTTTTT.

This clonotype was recorded many times. The chain couples TRBV15 to TRBJ2-7; TRBD1 might be the D (6 bases). CDR1 and CDR2 from the germline V gene are LNHNV and YYDKDF (reference sequence). The CDR3 has 12 residues. The germline V and J ends were trimmed by 3 bases and 7 bases, with 10 bases remaining between them. The CDR3 region has the DNA TGTGCCACCAGCAGTACAGGGTGGGAGCAGTACTTC. It codes for CATSSTGWEQYF.

This clonotype appeared many times. This chain links TRBV12-3 or TRBV12-4 with TRBJ2-1; TRBD2 agrees at 10 bases. J lost 0 bases, V lost 0 bases, and 5 bases had no gene match. The CDR3 sequence is 18 residues long. In DNA, the CDR3 is TGTGCCAGCAGTTTAGCTCTAAGCGGGGGGGGCTCCTACAATGAGCAGTTCTTC. Its translation is CASSLALSGGGSYNEQFF.

The table lists this clonotype with many counts. This rearrangement joins TRBV5-1 to TRBJ2-5; TRBD1 matches 8 bases. The CDR3 loop spans 17 amino acids. Losses at the gene ends were 0 bases for V and 2 bases for J; bases not matched to a gene: 9. From germline, CDR1 is SGHRS and CDR2 YFSETQ. The CDR3 sequence is CASSLAVTGGPQETQYF. The CDR3 DNA reads as TGCGCCAGCAGCTTGGCAGTCACAGGGGGTCCTCAAGAGACCCAGTACTTC.

As regards this clonotype: This may arise from a read error, as a much more abundant clone is one base away. This rearrangement joins TRBV12-3 or TRBV12-4 to TRBJ1-2; no firm D call. V lost 8 bases to trimming and J lost 4 bases, with 5 bases between them. The CDR3 contains 10 residues. The CDR3 DNA reads TGTGCCAGCGGCCGCTATGGCTACACCTTC. Its translation: CASGRYGYTF.

A few counts support this clonotype. V and J are TRBV6-5 and TRBJ1-1; D might be TRBD1 (6 bases). This CDR3 is built from 13 residues. Germline V gene sequence: CDR1 MNHEY, CDR2 SVGAGI. V was clipped by 5 bases and J by 6 bases, with 13 bases between them. The CDR3, as DNA: TGTGCCAGCAGTCCCTCGGGGGGCCCTGAAGCTTTCTTT. The encoded protein is CASSPSGGPEAFF.

The J gene is TRBJ1-4, the V gene TRBV5-5, with TRBD1 identical over 10 bases. Germline values: CDR1 SGHKS, CDR2 YYEKEE (reference sequence). The CDR3 covers 15 residues. V dropped 4 bases and J dropped 8; count of bases not matched to a gene: 8. CDR3 sequence: CASSKPDRGREKLFF. The CDR3 bases are TGTGCCAGCAGCAAACCCGACAGGGGGCGCGAAAAACTGTTTTTT. Complete variable domain (other parts from reference TRBV5-5 and TRBJ1-4): DAGVTQSPTHLIKTRGQQVTLRCSPISGHKSVSWYQQVLGQGPQFIFQYYEKEERGRGNFPDRFSARQFPNYSSELNVNALLLGDSALYLCASSKPDRGREKLFFGSGTQLSVL.

There are a few counts of this clonotype. The J gene is TRBJ1-3, the V gene TRBV12-3 or TRBV12-4; D ambiguous. The germline V and J ends were trimmed by 1 base and 4 bases, with 5 bases remaining between them. The CDR3 totals 13 residues. The CDR3 reads CASSLGVGNTIYF. The CDR3 bases are TGTGCCAGCAGTTTAGGGGTAGGAAACACCATATATTTT.

This clonotype has just a few counts. The chain links TRBV27 to TRBJ2-7; the D is unclear. This CDR3 spans 15 amino acids. Germline V CDR1 and CDR2: MNHEY, SMNVEV (reference sequence). The germline V and J ends were trimmed by 2 bases and 1 base, with 12 bases remaining between them. CDR3 nucleotides: TGTGCCAGCAGTTTAGCTCGATCACCATCCTACGAGCAGTACTTC. It translates to CASSLARSPSYEQYF.

This clonotype came up many times. This chain joins TRBV4-1 and TRBJ1-1; unclear D gene. There are 14 residues in the CDR3. The V gene's germline CDR1 is MGHRA and CDR2 YSYEKL. V dropped 5 bases and J dropped 0 bases, with 10 bases sitting between them. DNA of the CDR3: TGCGCCAGCAGCAGGACCGTTCTGAACACTGAAGCTTTCTTT. The encoded protein is CASSRTVLNTEAFF.

The V call is TRBV3-1, the J call TRBJ2-4, with 10 bases that match TRBD2. With 4 bases clipped from V and 8 bases from J, the junction kept 8 bases outside the gene matches. This CDR3 has 15 residues. CDR1 LGHDT and CDR2 YNNKEL come from the germline V gene (reference sequence). DNA of the CDR3: TGTGCCAGCAGCCTTCTAGCGGGAGAGCTGCACATTCAGTACTTC. Translation: CASSLLAGELHIQYF.

This clonotype was counted only a few times. The rearrangement uses TRBV20-1 and TRBJ2-2, with no clear D. The CDR3 spans 12 residues. Trimming stripped 3 bases from V and 6 bases from J, with 8 bases between. Germline V gene sequence: CDR1 DFQATT, CDR2 SNEGSKA (reference sequence). The CDR3 here is CSASRSAGELFF. The DNA for the CDR3 is TGCAGTGCTAGCCGGTCGGCCGGGGAGCTGTTTTTT.